This T cell receptor (beta chain) was obtained from a study of metastatic and nonmetastatic thyroid tumors. Study-level background: Patients with malignant and benign thyroid disease provided blood and tumor or nodule tissue, whose repertoires were compared. Study findings and constraints: Benign nodules reportedly had significantly lower TCR beta diversity than malignant thyroid tumors in blood and tumor.

There are 14 residues in the CDR3. No treatment had been given to any patient before thyroid surgery. Note on this clone: Antigen unknown. The junction departs from the called germline gene at one end, perhaps through a read error.

Study processing details: Construction of a distant-metastasis classifier for papillary thyroid cancer relied on CDR3 differences across clinicopathological groups. TCRdb reanalyzed the PCR reads via MiXCR. The V and J calls were determined by TCRdb, not by the authors. The top ten clones hold 27% of a sample with 20,000 to 25,000 clones, 20% of them seen once. The clonotype comes from a female donor with papillary thyroid cancer or a benign thyroid nodule (not recorded which). Some clones in this sample may be carry-over from other donors' samples. Material: blood. V and J are TRBV12-3 or TRBV12-4 and TRBJ2-2; D call uncertain. CDR3 residues: CASNFFSGTGELFF. DNA of the CDR3: TGTGCCAGCAATTTTTTTTCGGGCACCGGTGAGCTGTTTTTT.